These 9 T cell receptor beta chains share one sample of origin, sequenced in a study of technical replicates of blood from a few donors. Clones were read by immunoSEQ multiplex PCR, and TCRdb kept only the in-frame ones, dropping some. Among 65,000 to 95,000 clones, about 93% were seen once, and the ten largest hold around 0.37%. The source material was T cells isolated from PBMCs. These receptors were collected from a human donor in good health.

The CDR3 sequence is CASSSSDSYEQYF. For the CDR3, the DNA is TGCGCCAGCAGCTCGTCGGACAGCTACGAGCAGTACTTC. The chain is built from TRBV5-1 and TRBJ2-7; the D gene is possibly TRBD1 (6 bases). Germline V lookup: CDR1 SGHRS, CDR2 YFSETQ. Trimming pared 3 bases from V and 3 bases from J, leaving 10 bases between. The length of the CDR3 is 13 residues.

Here the CDR3 DNA reads TGTGCCAGCAGCTACCAAACAGGGATTGGAAACACCATATATTTT. Translated, it gives CASSYQTGIGNTIYF. The J gene is TRBJ1-3, the V gene TRBV5-6; D perhaps matches TRBD1 (6 bases). This CDR3 has 15 amino acids. Germline assignment: CDR1 SGHDT and CDR2 YYEEEE. Trimming cost V 3 bases and J 3 bases, with 13 bases left between them.

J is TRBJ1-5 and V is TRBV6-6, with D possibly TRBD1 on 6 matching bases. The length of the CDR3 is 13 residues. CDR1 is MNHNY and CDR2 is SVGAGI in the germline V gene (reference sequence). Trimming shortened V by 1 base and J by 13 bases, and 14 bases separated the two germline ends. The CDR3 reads CASSYYPGQTQHF. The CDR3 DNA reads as TGTGCCAGCAGTTACTACCCGGGACAAACTCAGCATTTT.

CDR3 amino acids: CAISTDRAPYEQYF. The CDR3 bases are TGTGCCATCAGTACAGACAGGGCGCCCTACGAGCAGTACTTC. This sequence joins TRBV10-3 and TRBJ2-7, with 7 bases lining up with TRBD1. The CDR3 has 14 amino acids. Losses at the gene ends were 5 bases for V and 2 bases for J; bases not matched to a gene: 6. In germline, CDR1 is ENHRY, CDR2 SYGVKD.

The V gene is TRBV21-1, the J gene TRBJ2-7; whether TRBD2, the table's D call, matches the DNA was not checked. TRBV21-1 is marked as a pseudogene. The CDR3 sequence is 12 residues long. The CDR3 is CASRGASYEQYF. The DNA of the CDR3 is TGTGCCAGCCGGGGGGCCTCCTACGAGCAGTACTTC.

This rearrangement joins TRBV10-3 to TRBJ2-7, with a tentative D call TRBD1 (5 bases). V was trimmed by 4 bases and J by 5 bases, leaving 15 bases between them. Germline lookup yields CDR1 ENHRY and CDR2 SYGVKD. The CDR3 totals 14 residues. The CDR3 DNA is TGTGCCATCAGTGTGTTAGGACAAAGCGACGAGCAGTACTTC. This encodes CAISVLGQSDEQYF.

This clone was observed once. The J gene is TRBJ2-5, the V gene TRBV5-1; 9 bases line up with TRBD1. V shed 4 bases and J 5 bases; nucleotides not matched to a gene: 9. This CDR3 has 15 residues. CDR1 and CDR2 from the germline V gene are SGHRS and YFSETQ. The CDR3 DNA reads TGCGCCAGCAGCCTGTGGGACAGGGAGATGGAGACCCAGTACTTC. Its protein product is CASSLWDREMETQYF. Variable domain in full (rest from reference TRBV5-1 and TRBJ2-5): KAGVTQTPRYLIKTRGQQVTLSCSPISGHRSVSWYQQTPGQGLQFLFEYFSETQRNKGNFPGRFSGRQFSNSRSEMNVSTLELGDSALYLCASSLWDREMETQYFGPGTRLLVL.

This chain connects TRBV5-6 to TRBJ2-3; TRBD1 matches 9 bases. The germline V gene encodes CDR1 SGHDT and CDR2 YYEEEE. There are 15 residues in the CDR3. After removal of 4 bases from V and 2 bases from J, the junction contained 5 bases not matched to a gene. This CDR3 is CASSPDRGFTDTQYF. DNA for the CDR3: TGTGCCAGCAGCCCGGACAGGGGCTTCACAGATACGCAGTATTTT.

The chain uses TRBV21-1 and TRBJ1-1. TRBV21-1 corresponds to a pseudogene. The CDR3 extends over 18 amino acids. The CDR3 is CASSKALGAGRRGTEAFF. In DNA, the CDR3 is TGTGCCAGCAGCAAAGCGCTCGGGGCAGGGAGGCGAGGCACTGAAGCTTTCTTT.